The source of this TCR beta chain is a study of response to subunit inactivated influenza vaccine. The CDR3 is made up of 17 amino acids. Trimming removed 4 bases from V and 9 bases from J; junction bases left unmatched: 14. Findings and limits, study-wide: Each seasonal influenza vaccination, the authors suggested, recruits few new T cells.

From the RT-PCR reads, TCRdb called clonotypes with MiXCR, one entry per CDR3 protein. The sample lists 700,000 to 800,000 distinct CDR3 sequences, approximately 18% occurring once. This clonotype occurred many times. What it recognizes is unknown. V and J are TRBV12-3 or TRBV12-4 and TRBJ2-1, with TRBD2 matching 11 bases. This specimen consisted of PBMCs from blood, obtained around 5 days after vaccination. The sequence was obtained from a man aged 50-59 years who received an inactivated influenza vaccine. Written as DNA, the CDR3 is TGTGCCAGCAGTTCATTTAAGGGTAGCGGGGGGGCGGCTGAGCAGTTCTTC. Its translation: CASSSFKGSGGAAEQFF.